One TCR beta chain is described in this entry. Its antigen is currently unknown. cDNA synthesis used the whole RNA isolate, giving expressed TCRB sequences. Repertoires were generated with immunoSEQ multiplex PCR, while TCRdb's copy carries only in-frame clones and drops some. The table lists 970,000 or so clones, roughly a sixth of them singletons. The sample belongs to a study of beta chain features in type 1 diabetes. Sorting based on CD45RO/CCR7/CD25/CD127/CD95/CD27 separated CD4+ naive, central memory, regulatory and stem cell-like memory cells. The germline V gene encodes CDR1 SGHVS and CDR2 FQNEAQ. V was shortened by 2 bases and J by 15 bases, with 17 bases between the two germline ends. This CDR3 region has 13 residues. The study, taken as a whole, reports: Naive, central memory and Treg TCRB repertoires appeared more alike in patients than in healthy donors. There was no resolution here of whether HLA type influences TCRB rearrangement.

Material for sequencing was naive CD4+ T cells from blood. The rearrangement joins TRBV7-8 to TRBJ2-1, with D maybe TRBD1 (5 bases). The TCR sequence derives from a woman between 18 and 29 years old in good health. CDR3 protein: CASSLISQGTGFF. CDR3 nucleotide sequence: TGTGCCAGCAGCTTAATAAGCCAGGGTACCGGGTTCTTC.